This T cell receptor (beta chain) is drawn from a study of blood T cell repertoires in COVID-19. Whole-study context: The United States, Italy and Spain were the sources of the acute and convalescent COVID-19 samples. Sample material is recorded as cDNA or gDNA derived from T cells, B-cell-depleted T cells, or PBMCs.

The CDR3 contains 15 residues. J lost 5 bases, V lost 5 bases, and 10 bases had no gene match. CDR1 and CDR2 from the germline V gene are SGHTA and FQGNSA. Authors' analysis steps: Nucleated cell counts were estimated from reference gene primer amplification. Assay used: immunoSEQ multiplex PCR; TCRdb lists only in-frame clones, some missing. Clone size and V and J calls were adopted from that table, with D and trimming inferred from the DNA. In the table there are approximately 210,000 clones, around four fifths of which are singletons. The Seattle patients joined while their infection was active and were tracked longitudinally afterward.

Input material: peripheral blood. The chain has TRBV7-2 and TRBJ1-2, with TRBD1 matching over 8 bases. This receptor was obtained from a man aged 55 to 70 with COVID-19, enrolled during active disease. The CDR3 here is CASSPQMDRDYGYTF. In DNA, the CDR3 is TGTGCCAGCAGCCCCCAGATGGACAGGGATTATGGCTACACCTTC. The full variable domain, completed using reference TRBV7-2 and TRBJ1-2, is GAGVSQSPSNKVTEKGKDVELRCDPISGHTALYWYRQSLGQGLEFLIYFQGNSAPDKSGLPSDRFSAERTGGSVSTLTIQRTQQEDSAVYLCASSPQMDRDYGYTFGSGTRLTVV.